This entry features one T cell receptor (beta chain) sequence. At least ten counts were recorded for this clone. This receptor's antigen is unknown. Equivalent amounts of genomic DNA from CVID and control samples were used as sequencing input. For every sample, a 60 bp segment covering the rearranged TCRbeta CDR3 region was amplified and then sequenced. The immunoSEQ assay, a bias-corrected multiplex PCR combined with high-throughput sequencing, was used to amplify TCRbeta. Per the source publication's procedure: Every unique nucleotide sequence was considered a clone and was annotated with V, D and J genes, copy number and frequency. Sequences were labeled productive if in frame, and non-productive if out of frame or containing stop codons. As previously described, clonality was calculated on the basis of Shannon's entropy. Mean CDR3 Kyte-Doolittle hydropathy was derived from the predicted amino acid sequences of productive clones. The R hclust function was used to hierarchically cluster scaled V gene usage with Manhattan distance and complete linkage. Sharing of clones by CDR3 amino acid sequence was evaluated by resampling 12 repertoires per group over 100 rounds. The repertoires were screened for more than 55 published EBV-specific TCRbeta sequences and approximately 240 published CMV-specific TCRbeta sequences. A couple of CVID samples yielding fewer than 10,000 sequences were excluded from analysis, leaving a few dozen CVID repertoires. The source is immuneACCESS, and TCRdb retained only in-frame sequences with V and J called. Part of the clones is not carried over; for the studies checked, unresolved V genes explain less than half of this, and the remainder is unexplained. V and J calls and clone size are given by that table; D and trimming were obtained from the DNA. There are about 47,000 clones in this sample, and none of them is a singleton. Approximately 1.9% of the sample goes to the ten largest clones.

Predominantly Caucasian heritage was noted among both the CVID patients and the healthy controls. From each donor, about 5 to 8.5 ml of heparinized peripheral whole blood was collected. Genomic DNA from adults with common variable immune deficiency (CVID) and from healthy adult controls was used to sequence TCRbeta CDR3 repertoires. The control group was made up of about 22 healthy adult volunteers (about ten male and 12 female) whose ages ranged from about 20 to 66 years, with a mean age of approximately 37. Diluted blood was subjected to density centrifugation over Hypaque 1077 or Ficoll-Paque for isolation of peripheral blood mononuclear cells. Genomic DNA was obtained from unsorted mononuclear cells using either Qiagen column purification or a centrifugation-based method. These data are taken from a study of T cell clonality in common variable immunodeficiency (dated by TCRdb to between 2014 and 2017).

What the authors observed across the whole study: TCRbeta clonality was higher in CVID subjects than in healthy controls (t-test p = 0.018), and the increase was most characteristic of about a third of subjects. Although equal DNA input was used, an average of approximately 82,000 unique sequences per sample was obtained for controls, compared with around 30,000 for CVID samples. CVID subjects shared fewer TCRbeta clones with each other than healthy controls did (p < 0.0001). According to the authors, finding the cause of the higher clonality in CVID would require sequencing the repertoires of T cell subpopulations. CVID TCRbeta sequences were reported to have fewer deletions and N-nucleotide insertions and to lack highly modified clones with 13 or more V deletions. Correlations of repertoire features with clinical complications were constrained by heterogeneity among patients within the CVID cohort.

Specimen: peripheral blood mononuclear cells. This clonotype was obtained from a person aged 18 to 75 in good health.

The sequenced part of the CDR3 DNA is TGTGCCAGCCTCATGGGCCCAGGGGATGGC. It encodes CASLMGPGDG. The full CDR3 sequence reads CASLMGPGDGYTF. This chain joins TRBV12-3 or TRBV12-4 to TRBJ1-2; the best D guess is TRBD1, with 6 bases matching. The read comes to an end 3 residues before the CDR3 does, leaving the germline J gene to fill in the end. There are 13 amino acids in the CDR3, from cysteine to phenylalanine inclusive. The DNA covers only part of the CDR3, 30 bases in frame from base 1. Trimming at the junction amounts to 8 bases on V and 6 bases on J, and the germline ends lie 16 bases apart.